The 10 T cell receptor beta chains below were found in one sample sequenced in a study of brain T cells in children with intractable seizures. Time point: blood from clinic visit 5 months post-surgery; TSC patient then seizure free. Some clones are missing from TCRdb's copy, which holds only in-frame ones; the method was immunoSEQ multiplex PCR. The sample records about 340,000 clones, over 90% being singletons. Sequencing used peripheral blood, obtained more than 4 months after surgery. These receptors came from a boy less than two years old with tuberous sclerosis and intractable seizures.

This chain uses TRBV6-5 with TRBJ1-1, with TRBD1 matching over 10 bases. The V gene's germline CDR1 is MNHEY and CDR2 SVGAGI. The CDR3 length is 12 residues. V lost 10 bases, J lost 4 bases, and 3 bases stayed unmatched. Here the CDR3 reads CATWTGGTEAFF. CDR3 bases: TGTGCCACCTGGACAGGGGGCACTGAAGCTTTCTTT.

V usage is TRBV4-1 and J usage is TRBJ2-7, with D maybe TRBD1 (6 bases). Between the trimmed V and J ends, which lost 2 bases and 4 bases, there was a span of 18 bases. The CDR3 sequence is 16 residues long. The germline gives CDR1 MGHRA, CDR2 YSYEKL. CDR3 region: CASSQYWTAAGYEQYF. CDR3 DNA: TGCGCCAGCAGCCAATATTGGACAGCCGCAGGGTACGAGCAGTACTTC.

The V and J genes are TRBV25-1 and TRBJ1-1, with 8 bases that match TRBD1. CDR1 and CDR2 from the germline V gene are MGHDK and SYGVNS. The CDR3 covers 14 residues. V shed 3 bases, J shed 1 base, and the junction held 1 base outside the gene matches. CDR3 DNA: TGTGCCAGCAGTGACACAGGGGGGAACACTGAAGCTTTCTTT. This encodes CASSDTGGNTEAFF.

V and J are TRBV28 and TRBJ1-2, with D maybe TRBD1 (5 bases). Germline V lookup: CDR1 MDHEN, CDR2 SYDVKM. Trimming cost V 5 bases and J 2 bases, with 12 bases left between them. The CDR3 spans 14 residues. Here the CDR3 DNA reads TGTGCCAGCAGTACCCGGGGGGTCAACTATGGCTACACCTTC. It is translated as CASSTRGVNYGYTF.

The chain carries TRBV5-4 and TRBJ1-5; D remains unclear. With 1 base removed from V and 3 bases from J, the gap between germline ends came to 8 bases. This CDR3 spans 14 amino acids. Germline CDR1 and CDR2: SGHNT and YYREEE (reference sequence). CDR3 loop: CASSLWNSNQPQHF. CDR3 sequence (DNA): TGTGCCAGCAGCTTGTGGAACTCCAATCAGCCCCAGCATTTT.

The chain has TRBV18 and TRBJ1-1, with a weak D call TRBD1 (6 bases). V shed 3 bases and J shed 5 bases, with 16 bases lying between them. The CDR3 covers 15 residues. CDR1 is KGHSH, CDR2 LQKENI, per germline. The CDR3: CASSPVAGVGTEAFF. CDR3 DNA sequence: TGTGCCAGCTCACCGGTGGCAGGGGTGGGGACTGAAGCTTTCTTT.

The chain recombines TRBV7-9 with TRBJ2-2; 9 nucleotides match TRBD2. The CDR3 loop spans 14 amino acids. V dropped 5 bases and J dropped 7; count of bases not matched to a gene: 5. Germline lookup yields CDR1 SEHNR and CDR2 FQNEAQ (reference sequence). CDR3 residues: CASSQGLAGGELFF. The CDR3 region has the DNA TGTGCCAGCAGCCAGGGACTAGCTGGCGGGGAGCTGTTTTTT.

As DNA, the CDR3 is TGTGCCAGCAGCGCCGGTCAGGACAGGGGGCGTAAGGGCTATGGCTACACCTTC. Translated: CASSAGQDRGRKGYGYTF. This chain connects TRBV9 to TRBJ1-2, with 11 bases aligning to TRBD1. Per the germline V gene, CDR1 is SGDLS and CDR2 is YYNGEE. This CDR3 comprises 18 residues. With 3 bases clipped from V and 4 bases from J, the junction kept 14 bases outside the gene matches.

The chain couples TRBV30 to TRBJ2-7; the D gene is possibly TRBD2 (7 bases). The ends were cut back, 0 bases at V and 5 bases at J, with 11 bases in the middle. Germline values: CDR1 GTSNPN, CDR2 SVGIG (reference sequence). The CDR3 contains 13 residues. CDR3: CAWSVGGANEQYF. CDR3 nucleotides: TGTGCCTGGAGTGTTGGGGGGGCCAACGAGCAGTACTTC.

The chain couples TRBV3-1 (or the pseudogene TRBV3-2) to TRBJ2-3; 10 bases map to TRBD2. J gave up 3 bases and V 5 bases, and 11 bases lay outside the gene matches. The CDR3 has 17 residues. Germline loops: CDR1 LGHDT, CDR2 YNNKEL (reference sequence). Here the CDR3 reads CASSSGASGGGTDTQYF. The CDR3 nucleotides read TGTGCCAGCAGCTCCGGTGCAAGCGGGGGGGGGACAGATACGCAGTATTTT.